The 26 T cell receptor beta chains reported below all come from one sample, sequenced in a study of beta chain features in type 1 diabetes. Their antigens remain unidentified. cDNA synthesis used the whole RNA isolate, giving expressed TCRB sequences. TCRdb's copy holds only in-frame clones and misses some; the assay was immunoSEQ multiplex PCR. The sample lists nearly 350,000 clones, approximately 10% occurring once. Study conclusions and caveats: Moderately but significantly shorter TCRB CDR3s were found in Type 1 diabetes patients in all four CD4+ subsets.

The sample was central memory CD4+ T cells from blood. Receptor source: a young man with type 1 diabetes.

This clone was observed a handful of times. The chain recombines TRBV4-3 with TRBJ1-4; no firm D call. The length of the CDR3 is 16 residues. In germline, CDR1 is LGHNA, CDR2 YSLEER. Trimming left V 4 bases short and J 10 bases short, with 22 bases between. The CDR3 nucleotides are TGCGCCAGCAGCCCGGGTCATAGGGCCAATACGGGAAAACTGTTTTTT. Translation: CASSPGHRANTGKLFF.

The sample holds a few counts of this clone. CDR3 protein: CSAREDYGYTF. Written as DNA, the CDR3 is TGCAGTGCTAGGGAGGACTATGGCTACACCTTC. The chain uses TRBV20-1 and TRBJ1-2, with D unresolved. V lost 3 bases and J lost 3, with 5 bases in between. The CDR3 length is 11 residues. Looked up from germline, CDR1 is DFQATT and CDR2 is SNEGSKA (reference sequence).

There are a few counts of this clone. The chain has TRBV6-5 and TRBJ2-7; either TRBD1 or TRBD2 may fit D (6 bases each). The CDR3 totals 13 residues. V was pared by 6 bases and J by 3 bases, with 12 bases between. Germline loops: CDR1 MNHEY, CDR2 SVGAGI. For the CDR3, the DNA is TGTGCCAGCAGAAGGGGGGCCTTCTACGAGCAGTACTTC. Encoded protein: CASRRGAFYEQYF.

The V gene is TRBV13, the J gene TRBJ2-2; D is uncertain. Germline V CDR1 and CDR2: PRHDT, FYEKMQ (reference sequence). Trimming pared 6 bases from V and 7 bases from J, leaving 15 bases between. The CDR3 has 14 amino acids. CDR3 in amino acids: CASSFRSSYGELFF. In nucleotides, the CDR3 is TGTGCCAGCAGTTTCCGGAGCTCCTACGGGGAGCTGTTTTTT.

With respect to this clone: Other DNA sequences in the sample encode the same CDR3. The chain uses TRBV7-2 and TRBJ1-5; no reliable D call. Trimming cost V 1 base and J 4 bases, with 8 bases left between them. Germline V gene lookup returns CDR1 SGHTA and CDR2 FQGNSA. The CDR3 has 14 amino acids. The CDR3 sequence: CASSLEVSNQPQHF. The CDR3 DNA reads as TGTGCCAGCAGCTTAGAAGTGTCAAATCAGCCCCAGCATTTT.

This clone was seen only a few times. The chain links TRBV19 to TRBJ1-2; 7 nucleotides match TRBD1. This CDR3 has 17 amino acids. Germline lookup yields CDR1 LNHDA and CDR2 SQIVND (reference sequence). Trimming removed 3 bases from V and 0 bases from J; junction bases left unmatched: 10. The CDR3 DNA reads as TGTGCCAGTAGTATTTGGACAGGTTACCCTCCTAACTATGGCTACACCTTC. It yields the protein CASSIWTGYPPNYGYTF.

The V gene is TRBV5-1, the J gene TRBJ2-3; D perhaps matches TRBD2 (5 bases). This CDR3 is 14 amino acids long. The V and J ends lost 4 bases and 2 bases respectively, with 11 bases between them. The germline V gene has CDR1 SGHRS and CDR2 YFSETQ. The CDR3 bases are TGCGCCAGCAGCCCGGACTCGTTCACAGATACGCAGTATTTT. It is translated as CASSPDSFTDTQYF.

This clone was seen at least ten times. Additional DNA sequences in this sample encode the identical CDR3. Here the CDR3 reads CASSLQGPGELFF. In DNA form, the CDR3 reads TGCGCCAGCAGCTTGCAGGGCCCCGGGGAGCTGTTTTTT. The chain carries TRBV5-1 and TRBJ2-2; perhaps TRBD1 as D (5 bases). Trimming cost V 1 base and J 6 bases, with 7 bases left between them. CDR1 SGHRS and CDR2 YFSETQ come from the germline V gene. The CDR3 has 13 residues.

The chain joins TRBV4-3 to TRBJ2-5; TRBD1 aligns across 10 bases. The CDR3 covers 14 residues. Germline CDR1 LGHNA, CDR2 YSLEER. V dropped 4 bases and J dropped 5; count of bases not matched to a gene: 4. The CDR3 coding sequence is TGCGCCAGCAGCCGGGGACAGGGGAGTGAGACCCAGTACTTC. Translation: CASSRGQGSETQYF.

The chain links TRBV5-1 to TRBJ2-5; perhaps TRBD1 as D (6 bases). CDR1 is SGHRS, CDR2 YFSETQ, per germline. The CDR3 has 15 amino acids. Trimming left V 4 bases short and J 1 base short, with 14 bases between. DNA of the CDR3: TGCGCCAGCAGCCGAAGCCTGACAGGCCAAGAGACCCAGTACTTC. This translates into CASSRSLTGQETQYF.

This clone occurred many times. The V call is TRBV5-1, the J call TRBJ2-4; TRBD1 matches at 8 bases. The ends lost 3 bases at V and 0 bases at J; junction bases unmatched: 17. There are 20 residues in the CDR3. Germline V gene sequence: CDR1 SGHRS, CDR2 YFSETQ. The CDR3 region has the DNA TGCGCCAGCAGCTCGCAGGGGGCGACGGCTAGCAGGATAGCCAAAAACATTCAGTACTTC. This codes for CASSSQGATASRIAKNIQYF.

The rearrangement joins TRBV18 to TRBJ1-1; a possible D gene is TRBD1 (6 bases). V was clipped by 3 bases and J by 1 base, with 12 bases between them. This CDR3 region has 15 residues. Looked up from germline, CDR1 is KGHSH and CDR2 is LQKENI. Written as DNA, the CDR3 is TGTGCCAGCTCACCCAGGGGAACCTGGAACACTGAAGCTTTCTTT. It specifies CASSPRGTWNTEAFF. Variable domain in full (rest from reference TRBV18 and TRBJ1-1): NAGVMQNPRHLVRRRGQEARLRCSPMKGHSHVYWYRQLPEEGLKFMVYLQKENIIDESGMPKERFSAEFPKEGPSILRIQQVVRGDSAAYFCASSPRGTWNTEAFFGQGTRLTVV.

The chain is built from TRBV11-2 and TRBJ2-3; TRBD1 aligns across 9 bases. This CDR3 contains 15 residues. The trim removed 4 bases at V and 3 bases at J, leaving 5 bases unmatched. Germline V lookup: CDR1 SGHAT, CDR2 FQNNGV. CDR3 sequence reads: CASSSDRGETDTQYF. The CDR3 region has the DNA TGTGCCAGCAGCTCGGACAGGGGTGAAACAGATACGCAGTATTTT. The full variable domain, its missing parts supplied by reference TRBV11-2 and TRBJ2-3, is EAGVAQSPRYKIIEKRQSVAFWCNPISGHATLYWYQQILGQGPKLLIQFQNNGVVDDSQLPKDRFSAERLKGVDSTLKIQPAKLEDSAVYLCASSSDRGETDTQYFGPGTRLTVL.

The chain uses TRBV30 and TRBJ1-1; no definite D call. Germline loops: CDR1 GTSNPN, CDR2 SVGIG (reference sequence). Trimming took off 5 bases at V and 1 base at J, with 8 bases between the two ends. The CDR3 extends over 12 amino acids. CDR3 sequence: CAWGRPNTEAFF. The CDR3 DNA is TGTGCCTGGGGACGGCCGAACACTGAAGCTTTCTTT.

V and J are TRBV2 and TRBJ2-3, with D unclear. The V end was cut by 3 bases, the J end by 2 bases, with 9 bases between. The CDR3 contains 14 residues. CDR1 is SNHLY, CDR2 FYNNEI, per germline. The CDR3: CASSDGQYTDTQYF. The CDR3 coding sequence is TGTGCCAGCAGTGATGGGCAGTACACAGATACGCAGTATTTT.

The chain combines TRBV30 with TRBJ1-4; D remains ambiguous. Deletions cut 2 bases from V and 2 bases from J, with 9 bases between. The CDR3 has 14 residues. In germline, CDR1 is GTSNPN, CDR2 SVGIG (reference sequence). The CDR3 region is CAWSKVSTNEKLFF. The CDR3 DNA is TGTGCCTGGAGTAAGGTTTCTACTAATGAAAAACTGTTTTTT.

This clone has just one count. This sequence joins TRBV6-5 and TRBJ1-2; D might be TRBD1 (5 bases). The CDR3 loop spans 13 amino acids. Looked up from germline, CDR1 is MNHEY and CDR2 is SVGAGI. V was shortened by 6 bases and J by 4 bases, with 12 bases between the two germline ends. CDR3: CASRGGPVYGYTF. The CDR3 coding sequence is TGTGCCAGCAGGGGGGGACCAGTCTATGGCTACACCTTC.

This clone was counted a few times. The rearrangement links TRBV6-1 to TRBJ2-5; no definite D call. This CDR3 is built from 15 residues. Germline V gene data show CDR1 as MNHNS and CDR2 as SASEGT. The V end was cut by 5 bases, the J end by 2 bases, with 15 bases between. CDR3 in amino acids: CASSRVRQVQETQYF. The CDR3 DNA reads TGTGCCAGCAGTCGCGTCCGACAAGTACAAGAGACCCAGTACTTC.

This clone turned up a few times. This chain connects TRBV10-1 to TRBJ2-3, with 7 bases aligning to TRBD1. CDR1 WNHNN and CDR2 SYGVQD come from the germline V gene (reference sequence). CDR3 length: 15 amino acids. V lost 1 base, J lost 8 bases, and 9 bases stayed unmatched. The CDR3 DNA sequence: TGCGCCAGCAGTGAGTTTAGGGGACAGAACCCTACGCAGTATTTT. Translating it yields CASSEFRGQNPTQYF.

This clone was observed at least ten times. The chain employs TRBV4-3 and TRBJ2-7; D is possibly TRBD1 (6 bases). Germline CDR1 reads LGHNA; CDR2 reads YSLEER. V was trimmed by 0 bases and J by 2 bases, leaving 23 bases between them. CDR3 size: 19 residues. The CDR3 region has the DNA TGCGCCAGCAGCCAAGATCGCGGCAGGGGATCAGGCATGCCCTACGAGCAGTACTTC. Its translation is CASSQDRGRGSGMPYEQYF.

The chain employs TRBV4-1 and TRBJ2-5, with D tentatively TRBD1 (6 bases). Per germline, CDR1 MGHRA and CDR2 YSYEKL. Trimming removed 3 bases from V and 2 bases from J, with 10 bases in between. The CDR3 sequence is 14 residues long. CDR3 DNA sequence: TGCGCCAGCAGCCAGACAGGTCAACAAGAGACCCAGTACTTC. This encodes CASSQTGQQETQYF.

This clone was detected a few times. The chain is built from TRBV27 and TRBJ1-5, with TRBD1 as a possible D gene (5 bases). This CDR3 comprises 14 residues. Germline V gives CDR1 MNHEY, CDR2 SMNVEV (reference sequence). Trimming shortened V by 3 bases and J by 2 bases, and 8 bases separated the two germline ends. Here the CDR3 DNA reads TGTGCCAGCAGTTTCAGGGTTGGCAATCAGCCCCAGCATTTT. This translates into CASSFRVGNQPQHF.

The chain uses TRBV6-5 and TRBJ1-2; D possibly corresponds to TRBD1 (6 bases). The CDR3 has 15 residues. Germline values: CDR1 MNHEY, CDR2 SVGAGI. Between the trimmed V and J ends, which lost 0 bases and 6 bases, there was a span of 14 bases. As DNA, the CDR3 is TGTGCCAGCAGTTACTCTGCTGCCAGGGGTAATGGCTACACCTTC. It yields the protein CASSYSAARGNGYTF.

This clone has only a few counts. V is TRBV4-3 and J is TRBJ2-7; 11 nucleotides align to TRBD2. Germline V CDR1 and CDR2: LGHNA, YSLEER. V lost 5 bases and J lost 0; bases outside the gene matches: 9. CDR3 length: 17 residues. The CDR3 nucleotides are TGCGCCAGCAGCGAGGGGCTAGCGGGGGGCAACTCCTACGAGCAGTACTTC. Translated: CASSEGLAGGNSYEQYF.

The V and J genes are TRBV7-9 and TRBJ2-3; D is ambiguous. Germline lookup yields CDR1 SEHNR and CDR2 FQNEAQ (reference sequence). The CDR3 is made up of 15 amino acids. V was trimmed by 5 bases and J by 1 base, leaving 13 bases between them. The CDR3 bases are TGTGCCAGCAGCCGATCGACTCTTGGCACAGATACGCAGTATTTT. This sequence encodes CASSRSTLGTDTQYF.

In this sample, this clone turned up a few times. Within the sample, other DNA sequences also encode this same CDR3. V and J are TRBV6-6 and TRBJ2-3; 7 bases align to TRBD2. Germline V CDR1 and CDR2: MNHNY, SVGAGI (reference sequence). The CDR3 consists of 15 residues. V was clipped by 2 bases and J by 2 bases; unmatched bases: 4. The CDR3 here is CASSYPGGSTDTQYF. The CDR3 region has the DNA TGTGCCAGCAGTTACCCGGGAGGCTCCACAGATACGCAGTATTTT.